The clone carrying this TCR beta chain was detected many times. Germline CDR1 is SGHTA and CDR2 is FQGTGA. The CDR3 contains 16 residues. Trimming removed 3 bases from V and 6 bases from J; junction bases left unmatched: 10. This sample is part of a study of T cells after yellow fever vaccination. TCRdb called the 5' RACE reads again in MiXCR, with one record for every CDR3 protein. The sample lists roughly 170,000 distinct CDR3 sequences, about 6% occurring once. The source was CD4+ T cells sorted from PBMCs, collected on the day of the first yellow fever vaccination. The chain has TRBV7-3 and TRBJ2-1, with TRBD2 matching 8 bases. The sequence came from a man aged 18 to 30 who received the YFV17D yellow fever vaccine. The CDR3 loop is CASSFTGTSTGNEQFF. The CDR3 region has the DNA TGTGCCAGCAGCTTTACCGGGACTAGTACGGGCAATGAGCAGTTCTTC. The full variable domain, its missing parts supplied by reference TRBV7-3 and TRBJ2-1, is GAGVSQTPSNKVTEKGKYVELRCDPISGHTALYWYRQSLGQGPEFLIYFQGTGAADDSGLPNDRFFAVRPEGSVSTLKIQRTERGDSAVYLCASSFTGTSTGNEQFFGPGTRLTVL.